The 18 T cell receptor beta chains in this list originate from one sample, sequenced in a study of beta chain features in type 1 diabetes. Study-level points and caveats: Shortening that was moderate but significant affected the TCRB CDR3s of Type 1 diabetes patients in all four CD4+ subsets.

These receptors' antigens are unknown. Isolated RNA was reverse transcribed in full, so expressed TCRB transcripts were sequenced. Assay: immunoSEQ multiplex PCR; the TCRdb copy retains only in-frame clones and omits some. The sample shows roughly 340,000 clones, 10% to 15% of them seen only once. Input material: naive CD4+ T cells from blood. The receptors originated from a young woman with type 1 diabetes.

This clone was counted only a few times. This rearrangement joins TRBV30 to TRBJ2-1, with 13 bases identical to TRBD2. J lost 8 bases, V lost 4 bases, and 11 bases had no gene match. The CDR3 is 16 residues long. Germline V gene lookup returns CDR1 GTSNPN and CDR2 SVGIG (reference sequence). CDR3 nucleotide sequence: TGTGCCTGGACACTCTCTGGGACTAGCGGGGTTTATGAGCAGTTCTTC. It encodes CAWTLSGTSGVYEQFF.

The rearrangement uses TRBV27 and TRBJ2-7, with D maybe TRBD1 (6 bases). Germline CDR1 MNHEY, CDR2 SMNVEV (reference sequence). V was trimmed by 5 bases and J by 7 bases, leaving 18 bases between them. The length of the CDR3 is 14 residues. The CDR3 region has the DNA TGTGCCAGCAGTGAGACCGGGACAAAGTATGAGCAGTACTTC. This codes for CASSETGTKYEQYF.

This clone was observed a handful of times. The gene calls are TRBV4-1 and TRBJ1-1; D call uncertain. This CDR3 has 14 amino acids. Germline V gene data show CDR1 as MGHRA and CDR2 as YSYEKL. Trimming took off 2 bases at V and 0 bases at J, with 7 bases between the two ends. In DNA form, the CDR3 reads TGCGCCAGCAGCCAATGGAGGATGAACACTGAAGCTTTCTTT. Translated, it gives CASSQWRMNTEAFF.

V is TRBV28 and J is TRBJ2-7; 12 nucleotides align to TRBD1. CDR3 length equals 12 residues. Unmatched junction bases numbered 8, after V lost 11 bases and J lost 9 bases. Germline lookup yields CDR1 MDHEN and CDR2 SYDVKM. CDR3 region: CAGGDRGRLQYF. CDR3 bases: TGTGCCGGAGGGGACAGGGGGCGCCTGCAGTACTTC.

The table lists this clone with a few counts. This chain connects TRBV4-2 to TRBJ2-5; 8 nucleotides align to TRBD2. Germline V gene lookup returns CDR1 LGHNA and CDR2 YNFKEQ. This CDR3 has 15 amino acids. V lost 1 base, J lost 1 base, and 2 bases stayed unmatched. The chain's CDR3 is CASSQVSGGQETQYF. DNA of the CDR3: TGTGCCAGCAGCCAAGTAAGCGGGGGCCAAGAGACCCAGTACTTC.

This clone was found a few times. J is TRBJ2-3 and V is TRBV5-4, with 11 bases aligning to TRBD2. J lost 3 bases, V lost 4 bases, and 4 bases had no gene match. Germline V CDR1 and CDR2: SGHNT, YYREEE (reference sequence). The CDR3 totals 15 residues. The CDR3 sequence: CASSLGTSGTDTQYF. In DNA, the CDR3 is TGTGCCAGCAGCCTGGGGACTAGCGGAACAGATACGCAGTATTTT.

V gene TRBV18 combines with J gene TRBJ2-1; D is unresolved. CDR3 length: 18 residues. V dropped 4 bases and J dropped 2 bases, with 21 bases sitting between them. Germline CDR1 is KGHSH and CDR2 is LQKENI. In DNA, the CDR3 is TGTGCCAGCTCACTTCGCATCCGTCCGGAGAACGCCTACAATGAGCAGTTCTTC. Translating it yields CASSLRIRPENAYNEQFF. Based on the CDR3 plus reference TRBV18 and TRBJ2-1, the full variable domain is NAGVMQNPRHLVRRRGQEARLRCSPMKGHSHVYWYRQLPEEGLKFMVYLQKENIIDESGMPKERFSAEFPKEGPSILRIQQVVRGDSAAYFCASSLRIRPENAYNEQFFGPGTRLTVL.

The CDR3: CASRKTGRSYEQYF. As DNA, the CDR3 is TGTGCCAGCAGGAAGACAGGGCGGTCCTACGAGCAGTACTTC. The chain joins TRBV5-6 to TRBJ2-7, with 7 bases identical to TRBD1. V shed 5 bases, J shed 1 base, and the junction held 6 bases outside the gene matches. The CDR3 totals 14 residues. CDR1 and CDR2 (germline): SGHDT, YYEEEE.

This clone was seen a few times. This chain links TRBV7-2 with TRBJ1-5; no clear D gene. CDR3 size: 14 residues. V dropped 1 base and J dropped 7 bases, with 11 bases sitting between them. CDR1 and CDR2 from the germline V gene are SGHTA and FQGNSA. CDR3 protein: CASSLERQSQPQHF. For the CDR3, the DNA is TGTGCCAGCAGCTTAGAGCGGCAATCACAGCCCCAGCATTTT.

This rearrangement joins TRBV11-3 to TRBJ2-5, with D possibly TRBD2 on 6 matching bases. The germline CDR1 and CDR2 sequences are SGHNT and YENEEA. This CDR3 has 12 amino acids. Trimming removed 5 bases at V and 9 bases at J, with 13 bases between. The DNA of the CDR3 is TGTGCCAGCAGCCCGTCCGGGGGTGCCCAGTACTTC. Translated, it gives CASSPSGGAQYF.

This clone was seen more than once but under ten times. This chain links TRBV5-1 with TRBJ1-2; 7 bases fit TRBD1. V dropped 4 bases and J dropped 7; count of bases not matched to a gene: 4. This CDR3 comprises 12 residues. From germline, CDR1 is SGHRS and CDR2 YFSETQ. CDR3 sequence reads: CASSTGVRGYTF. As DNA, the CDR3 is TGCGCCAGCAGCACAGGGGTTCGTGGCTACACCTTC.

This clone turned up a few times. The chain joins TRBV5-1 to TRBJ2-7, with TRBD1 matching over 9 bases. J gave up 4 bases and V 2 bases, and 4 bases lay outside the gene matches. The CDR3 sequence is 14 residues long. The germline V gene encodes CDR1 SGHRS and CDR2 YFSETQ. The CDR3 coding sequence is TGCGCCAGCAGCTTTACAGGGGGCAGGTACGAGCAGTACTTC. Residues: CASSFTGGRYEQYF. The full variable domain, in which reference TRBV5-1 and TRBJ2-7 provide the parts outside the CDR3, is KAGVTQTPRYLIKTRGQQVTLSCSPISGHRSVSWYQQTPGQGLQFLFEYFSETQRNKGNFPGRFSGRQFSNSRSEMNVSTLELGDSALYLCASSFTGGRYEQYFGPGTRLTVT.

The genes are TRBV6-5 and TRBJ1-4, with D possibly TRBD1 on 6 matching bases. The CDR3 covers 14 residues. Between the trimmed V and J ends, which lost 5 bases and 0 bases, there was a span of 7 bases. Germline V lookup: CDR1 MNHEY, CDR2 SVGAGI. The chain's CDR3 is CASSRTATNEKLFF. Written as DNA, the CDR3 is TGTGCCAGCAGTAGGACAGCAACTAATGAAAAACTGTTTTTT.

The chain employs TRBV7-3 and TRBJ2-5; 8 nucleotides agree with TRBD1. Germline CDR1 is SGHTA and CDR2 is FQGTGA. The CDR3 runs to 14 residues. V shed 5 bases and J 5 bases; nucleotides not matched to a gene: 7. CDR3 loop: CASSPQGQEETQYF. CDR3 DNA sequence: TGTGCCAGCAGCCCGCAGGGACAGGAGGAGACCCAGTACTTC. Complete variable domain (other parts from reference TRBV7-3 and TRBJ2-5): GAGVSQTPSNKVTEKGKYVELRCDPISGHTALYWYRQSLGQGPEFLIYFQGTGAADDSGLPNDRFFAVRPEGSVSTLKIQRTERGDSAVYLCASSPQGQEETQYFGPGTRLLVL.

V is TRBV7-9 and J is TRBJ1-2, with 8 bases lining up with TRBD1. V gave up 6 bases and J gave up 4 bases; unmatched junction bases: 7. Germline CDR1 is SEHNR and CDR2 is FQNEAQ (reference sequence). This CDR3 contains 14 residues. The CDR3 here is CASSRGQGPYGYTF. As DNA, the CDR3 is TGTGCCAGCAGTAGAGGACAGGGCCCCTATGGCTACACCTTC.

This clone was seen a few times. The chain's CDR3 is CASSPPGPDHEQYF. The CDR3 bases are TGCGCCAGCAGTCCCCCAGGGCCGGACCACGAGCAGTACTTC. The chain is built from TRBV23-1 and TRBJ2-7; perhaps TRBD1 as D (5 bases). TRBV23-1 is placed among ORFs of uncertain function. With 4 bases removed from V and 5 bases from J, the gap between germline ends came to 15 bases. The length of the CDR3 is 14 residues.

In its sample, this clone was seen a few times. This chain uses TRBV4-3 with TRBJ2-7; D possibly corresponds to TRBD2 (5 bases). The CDR3 totals 15 residues. V lost 0 bases and J 0 bases, leaving 9 bases between the germline ends. Germline V gives CDR1 LGHNA, CDR2 YSLEER. CDR3 sequence: CASSQDRRGSYEQYF. The CDR3 DNA reads TGCGCCAGCAGCCAAGATCGTCGGGGCTCCTACGAGCAGTACTTC.

This clone appeared a few times. The chain links TRBV14 to TRBJ2-7, with D tentatively TRBD2 (6 bases). V was clipped by 1 base and J by 7 bases, with 11 bases between them. Germline assignment: CDR1 SGHDN and CDR2 FVKESK. The CDR3 spans 13 residues. CDR3 nucleotides: TGTGCCAGCAGCCAAGCCTGGGGGAGGGAGCAGTACTTC. This gives the protein CASSQAWGREQYF.